Listed below are T cell receptor beta chains from one sample, sequenced in a study of cytomegalovirus exposure and HLA in healthy donors. Method: immunoSEQ multiplex PCR; TCRdb's copy keeps in-frame clones and lacks some. The data contain about 120,000 clones, approximately 89% of them singletons. Sequencing was performed on PBMCs. These receptor sequences come from a man between 18 and 35 years old in good health and CMV-seronegative. The conserved cysteine and the conserved F or W are not part of the CDR3 here. Each record gives: J gene, V gene, CDR3 protein.

TRBJ2-1 | TRBV2 | ASSGERERNEQF
TRBJ2-2 | TRBV18 | ASSLRVGELF
TRBJ2-1 | TRBV28 | ASISPGATANEQF
TRBJ2-2 | TRBV6-4 | ASSASESNTGELF
TRBJ2-5 | TRBV28 | ASSVRLAGGRETQY
TRBJ1-2 | TRBV6-4 | ASSDSYGRGGGYGYT
TRBJ2-6 | TRBV28 | ASSLSGASGANVLT
TRBJ2-7 | TRBV10-3 | AISPRTSGSSYEQY
TRBJ2-1 | TRBV2 | ASSVSLYREGLYNEQF
TRBJ2-7 | TRBV11-3 | ASSQSNRGYEQY
TRBJ2-6 | TRBV28 | ASSLFGWRTGANVLT
TRBJ1-6 | TRBV9 | ASSVRDRANSPLH
TRBJ2-2 | TRBV5-1 | ASSSSGSLISATGELF
TRBJ2-7 | TRBV18 | ASSPPGRRWGYEQY
TRBJ2-2 | TRBV28 | ASSWDFSTGELF
TRBJ1-4 | TRBV6-1 | ASKSNGAGEKLF
TRBJ2-5 | TRBV9 | ASSVRGDLGTQY
TRBJ2-7 | TRBV7-2 | ASSLARGYEQY
TRBJ1-1 | TRBV5-6 | ASSFEQRNTEAF
TRBJ1-1 | TRBV5-1 | ASSSRQGVNTEAF
TRBJ1-2 | TRBV27 | ASSLSAGGTYGYT
TRBJ2-7 | TRBV9 | ASSAGLAGEQY
TRBJ1-6 | TRBV5-1 | ASSSGTGYSPLH
TRBJ1-2 | TRBV7-6 | ASSSNGDGYT
TRBJ2-3 | TRBV10-3 | AISTPRETGASTDTQY
TRBJ2-1 | TRBV7-6 | ASSLSFVGQVNNEQF
TRBJ1-5 | TRBV4-1 | ASSQEPSGQLNQPQH
TRBJ2-1 | TRBV4-1 | ASSQADGGKQF
TRBJ1-6 | TRBV9 | ASSVGAGGNSPLH
TRBJ1-2 | TRBV27 | ASSSQGISGYT
TRBJ1-3 | TRBV30 | AWSVPTSSGNTIY
TRBJ1-5 | TRBV19 | ASSMREYQPQH
TRBJ1-1 | TRBV5-1 | ASRLRLWDTEAF
TRBJ2-5 | TRBV6-6 | ASSNTPNQETQY
TRBJ1-5 | TRBV18 | ASSRGTGGSGQPQH
TRBJ2-7 | TRBV14 | ASSQTPGQVTYEQY
TRBJ1-1 | TRBV29-1 | SVLAQANTEAF
TRBJ2-2 | TRBV6-6 | ASGIRDIVTGELF
TRBJ2-3 | TRBV6-1 | ASRYYQNTDTQY
TRBJ2-2 | TRBV30 | AYNRDRGPTGELF
TRBJ1-6 | TRBV2 | ASRRTVVSSYNSPLH
TRBJ1-6 | TRBV6-4 | ARGTGGNSPLH
TRBJ2-1 | TRBV18 | ASSPGQGSEEQF
TRBJ1-5 | TRBV28 | ASSYHWTGSNQPQH
TRBJ2-1 | TRBV28 | ASSFWGGNEQF
TRBJ2-3 | TRBV5-4 | ASSLAGAADTQY
TRBJ1-1 | TRBV27 | ASSRFLNTEAF
TRBJ2-3 | TRBV5-1 | ASSPGLNTDTQY
TRBJ2-3 | TRBV2 | ASSAREVDTQY
TRBJ1-1 | TRBV9 | ASSVGQGLNTEAF
TRBJ1-2 | TRBV27 | ASSFSVHYGYT
TRBJ1-5 | TRBV5-6 | ASSQGERVNQPQH
TRBJ1-1 | TRBV10-1 | ASSPSTDGEAF